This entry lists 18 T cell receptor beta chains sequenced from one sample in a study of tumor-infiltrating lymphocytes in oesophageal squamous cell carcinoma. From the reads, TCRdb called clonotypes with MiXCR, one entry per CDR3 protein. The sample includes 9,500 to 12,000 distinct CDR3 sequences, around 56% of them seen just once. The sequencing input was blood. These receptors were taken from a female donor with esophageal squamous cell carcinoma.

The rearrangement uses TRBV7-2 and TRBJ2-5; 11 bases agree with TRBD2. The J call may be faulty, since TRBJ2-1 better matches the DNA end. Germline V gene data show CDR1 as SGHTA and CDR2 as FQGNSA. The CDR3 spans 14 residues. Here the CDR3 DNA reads TGTGCCAGCAGCCGAGGACTAGCGGGCAATGAGCAGTTCTTC. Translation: CASSRGLAGNEQFF.

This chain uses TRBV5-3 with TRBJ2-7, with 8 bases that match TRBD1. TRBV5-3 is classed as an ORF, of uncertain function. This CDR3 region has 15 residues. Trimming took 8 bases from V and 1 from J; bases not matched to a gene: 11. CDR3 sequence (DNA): TGTGCCAGCAGCCGCGGGACAGGTATGTCCTACGAGCAGTACTTC. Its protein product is CASSRGTGMSYEQYF.

CDR3 in amino acids: CASSTRGQGTLAGRNNEQFF. CDR3 bases: TGTGCCAGCAGCACGAGAGGACAGGGAACTCTAGCGGGACGGAACAATGAGCAGTTCTTC. This chain joins TRBV7-6 and TRBJ2-1; D is perhaps TRBD2 (9 bases). V was clipped by 5 bases and J by 5 bases, with 31 bases between them. Germline CDR1 reads SGHVS; CDR2 reads FNYEAQ. This CDR3 has 20 amino acids.

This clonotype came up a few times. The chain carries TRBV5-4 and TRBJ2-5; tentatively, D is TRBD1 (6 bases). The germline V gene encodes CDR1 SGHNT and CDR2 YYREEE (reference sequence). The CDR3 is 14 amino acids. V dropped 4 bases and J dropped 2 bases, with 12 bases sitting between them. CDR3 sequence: CASSPGTSQETQYF. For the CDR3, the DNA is TGTGCCAGCAGCCCGGGGACATCGCAAGAGACCCAGTACTTC.

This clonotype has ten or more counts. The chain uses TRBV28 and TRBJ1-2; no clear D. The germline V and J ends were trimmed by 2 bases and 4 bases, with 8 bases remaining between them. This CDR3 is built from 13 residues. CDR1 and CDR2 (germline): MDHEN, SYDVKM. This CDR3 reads CASSLLAPYGYTF. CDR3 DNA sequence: TGTGCCAGCAGTTTACTAGCTCCCTATGGCTACACCTTC.

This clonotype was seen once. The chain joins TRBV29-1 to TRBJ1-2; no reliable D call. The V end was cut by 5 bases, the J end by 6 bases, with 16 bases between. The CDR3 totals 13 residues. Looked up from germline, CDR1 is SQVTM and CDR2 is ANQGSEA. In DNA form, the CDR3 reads TGCAGCGTTTGGTGGGGAGGGATGGATGGCTACACCTTC. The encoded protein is CSVWWGGMDGYTF.

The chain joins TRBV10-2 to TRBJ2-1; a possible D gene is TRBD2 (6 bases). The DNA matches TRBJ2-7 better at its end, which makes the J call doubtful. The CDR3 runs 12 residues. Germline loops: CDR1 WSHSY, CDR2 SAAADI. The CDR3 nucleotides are TGCGCCACTATAGCACCGGGGGATGAGCAGTACTTC. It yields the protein CATIAPGDEQYF.

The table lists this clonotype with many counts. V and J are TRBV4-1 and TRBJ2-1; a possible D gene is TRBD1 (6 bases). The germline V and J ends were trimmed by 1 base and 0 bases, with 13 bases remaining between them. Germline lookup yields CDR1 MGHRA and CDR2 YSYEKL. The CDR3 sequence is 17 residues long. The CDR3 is CASSQAQGFSSYNEQFF. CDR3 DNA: TGCGCCAGCAGCCAAGCTCAGGGGTTCAGCTCCTACAATGAGCAGTTCTTC.

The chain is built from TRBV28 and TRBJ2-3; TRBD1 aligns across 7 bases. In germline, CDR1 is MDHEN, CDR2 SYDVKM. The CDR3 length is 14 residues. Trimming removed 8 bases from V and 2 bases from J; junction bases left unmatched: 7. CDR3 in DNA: TGTGCCAGCGTAGAGGGGGCCTACACAGATACGCAGTATTTT. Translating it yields CASVEGAYTDTQYF.

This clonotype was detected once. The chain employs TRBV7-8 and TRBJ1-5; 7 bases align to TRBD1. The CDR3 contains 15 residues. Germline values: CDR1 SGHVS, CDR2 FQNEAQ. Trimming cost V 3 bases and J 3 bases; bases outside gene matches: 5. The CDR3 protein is CASSFNRGYNQPQHF. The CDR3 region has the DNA TGTGCCAGCAGCTTTAACAGGGGTTACAATCAGCCCCAGCATTTT.

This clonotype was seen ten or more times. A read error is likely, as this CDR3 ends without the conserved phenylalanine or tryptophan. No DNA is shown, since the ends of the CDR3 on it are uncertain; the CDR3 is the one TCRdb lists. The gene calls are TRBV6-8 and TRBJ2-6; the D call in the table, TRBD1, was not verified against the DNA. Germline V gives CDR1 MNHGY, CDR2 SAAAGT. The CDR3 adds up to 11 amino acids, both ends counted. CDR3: CWGNGIRDQDM.

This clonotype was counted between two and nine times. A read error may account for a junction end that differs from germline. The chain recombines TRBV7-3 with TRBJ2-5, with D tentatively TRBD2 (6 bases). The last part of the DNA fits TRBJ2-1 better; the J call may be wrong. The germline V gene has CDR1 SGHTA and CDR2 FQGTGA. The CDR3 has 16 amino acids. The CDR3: CASSPGDVRPYDEQFF. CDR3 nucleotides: TGTGCCAGCAGCCCGGGGGACGTCAGGCCCTACGATGAGCAGTTCTTC.

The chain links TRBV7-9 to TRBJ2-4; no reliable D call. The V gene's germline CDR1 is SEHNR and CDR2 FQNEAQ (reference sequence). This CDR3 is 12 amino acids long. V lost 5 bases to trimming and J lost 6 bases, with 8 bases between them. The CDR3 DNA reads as TGTGCCAGCAGCCCGCGGTTAAACATTCAGTACTTC. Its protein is CASSPRLNIQYF.

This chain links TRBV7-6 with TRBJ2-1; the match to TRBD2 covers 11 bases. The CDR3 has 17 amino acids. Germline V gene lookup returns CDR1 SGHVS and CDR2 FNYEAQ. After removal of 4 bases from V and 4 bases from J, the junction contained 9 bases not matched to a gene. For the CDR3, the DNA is TGTGCCAGCAGCTCCCTGGGGCTAGCGGGAGGTTACAATGAGCAGTTCTTC. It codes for CASSSLGLAGGYNEQFF. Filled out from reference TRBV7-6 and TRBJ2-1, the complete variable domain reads GAGVSQSPRYKVTKRGQDVALRCDPISGHVSLYWYRQALGQGPEFLTYFNYEAQQDKSGLPNDRFSAERPEGSISTLTIQRTEQRDSAMYRCASSSLGLAGGYNEQFFGPGTRLTVL.

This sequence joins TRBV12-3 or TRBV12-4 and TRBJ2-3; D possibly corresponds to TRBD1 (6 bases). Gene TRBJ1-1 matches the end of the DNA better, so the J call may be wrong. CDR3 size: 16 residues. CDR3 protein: CASSLNPGQLNTEAFF. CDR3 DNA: TGTGCCAGCAGTTTAAACCCCGGACAGTTGAACACTGAAGCTTTCTTT.

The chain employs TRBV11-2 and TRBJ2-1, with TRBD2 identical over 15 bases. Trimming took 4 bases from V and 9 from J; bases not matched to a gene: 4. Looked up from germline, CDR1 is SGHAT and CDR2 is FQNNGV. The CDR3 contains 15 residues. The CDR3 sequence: CASSSGTSGRFEQFF. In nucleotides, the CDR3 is TGTGCCAGCAGCTCCGGGACTAGCGGGAGGTTTGAGCAGTTCTTC.

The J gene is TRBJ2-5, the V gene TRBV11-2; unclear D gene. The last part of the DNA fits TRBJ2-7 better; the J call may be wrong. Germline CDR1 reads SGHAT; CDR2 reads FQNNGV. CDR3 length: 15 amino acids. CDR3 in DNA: TGTGCCAGCAGCTTAGAATGGGGTCCGCTATACGAGCAGTACTTC. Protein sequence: CASSLEWGPLYEQYF.

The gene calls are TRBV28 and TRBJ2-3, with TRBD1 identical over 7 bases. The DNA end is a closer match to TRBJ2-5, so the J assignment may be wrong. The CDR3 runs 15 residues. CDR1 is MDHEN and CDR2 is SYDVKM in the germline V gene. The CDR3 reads CASSLPGQLQETQYF. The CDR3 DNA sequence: TGTGCCAGCAGTTTACCGGGACAGCTACAAGAGACCCAGTACTTC.